This TCR beta chain was recorded in a study of read filtering for tumor transcriptome and immune sequencing. For the study at large: Mean patient age was 65.9 years, range roughly 47 to 90; 17 male, 14 to 15 female. Revised staging placed roughly 8 patients in R-ISS I, roughly 17 in II, more than five in III.

The library was built from about 370 ng RNA with molecular barcoded adaptors for alpha/delta and beta/gamma chains. TCRdb ran MiXCR on the reads and lists one entry per CDR3 protein. The data show fewer than 35,000 distinct CDR3 sequences, around 20% seen once. Concerning this clonotype: The antigen is undetermined.

The study, taken as a whole, reports: Even smaller IR-seq throughput identified most shared clonotypes.

Sequenced: a population of CD138-negative cells sorted from bone marrow. This receptor was obtained from a donor at least 40 years old with multiple myeloma.

The CDR3 DNA sequence: TGTGCCAGCAGTTCCGGCAACTCTTACAATGAGCAGTTCTTC. This encodes CASSSGNSYNEQFF. The V gene is TRBV12-3 or TRBV12-4, the J gene TRBJ2-1; D gene unclear. This CDR3 comprises 14 residues. Trimming took 4 bases from V and 4 from J, leaving 11 bases between them.